The 28 T cell receptor beta chains listed next were all sequenced from one sample in a study of OX40 agonist ivuxolimab in advanced cancers. Here immunoSEQ multiplex PCR was the method, and the copy in TCRdb shows in-frame clones only, minus some. The sample lists about 93,000 clones, about 90% occurring once. Sample: CD4+ or CD8+ T cells sorted from blood, taken in a trial of the OX40 agonist ivuxolimab. These receptors all stem from an adult with an advanced solid tumor such as melanoma, head and neck, liver or kidney cancer.

The chain has TRBV28 and TRBJ1-2; D is unclear. The germline CDR1 and CDR2 sequences are MDHEN and SYDVKM. Between the trimmed V and J ends, which lost 4 bases and 3 bases, there was a span of 6 bases. This CDR3 is 12 amino acids long. The CDR3 DNA reads TGTGCCAGCAGTTGGCAGTACTATGGCTACACCTTC. It codes for CASSWQYYGYTF.

The chain has TRBV5-6 and TRBJ2-4; tentative D call: TRBD1 (5 bases). CDR3 length equals 14 residues. Germline loops: CDR1 SGHDT, CDR2 YYEEEE. With 3 bases removed from V and 0 bases from J, the gap between germline ends came to 7 bases. CDR3 region: CASSSQGAKNIQYF. DNA for the CDR3: TGTGCCAGCAGCTCCCAGGGAGCCAAAAACATTCAGTACTTC.

The V and J genes are TRBV6-5 and TRBJ1-5, with D maybe TRBD1 (6 bases). Germline V lookup: CDR1 MNHEY, CDR2 SVGAGI. Trimming removed 6 bases at V and 1 base at J, with 10 bases between. This CDR3 is 14 amino acids long. The CDR3 DNA is TGTGCCAGCAGCTTTACAGGGAGCAATCAGCCCCAGCATTTT. This encodes CASSFTGSNQPQHF.

This chain connects TRBV5-1 to TRBJ2-3, with D unclear. Germline assignment: CDR1 SGHRS and CDR2 YFSETQ. The CDR3 is 15 amino acids. Trimming left V 5 bases short and J 4 bases short, with 17 bases between. The CDR3 region is CASSRIGVQADTQYF. The DNA of the CDR3 is TGCGCCAGCAGTAGAATTGGGGTTCAGGCAGATACGCAGTATTTT.

The chain employs TRBV10-3 and TRBJ1-6; D is unclear. Trimming removed 0 bases from V and 9 bases from J, with 15 bases in between. Germline V gives CDR1 ENHRY, CDR2 SYGVKD. The CDR3 spans 16 residues. DNA for the CDR3: TGTGCCATCAGTGAGTCGGGAACCGGGCTTGGTTCACCCCTCCACTTT. Translating it yields CAISESGTGLGSPLHF.

This clone was recorded a few times. The CDR3 reads CASRRGAAGGYTF. The CDR3 nucleotides are TGTGCCAGTAGGAGAGGGGCAGCTGGTGGCTACACCTTC. The gene calls are TRBV19 and TRBJ1-2, with D possibly TRBD1 on 5 matching bases. V shed 6 bases and J shed 7 bases, with 15 bases lying between them. Germline values: CDR1 LNHDA, CDR2 SQIVND (reference sequence). The CDR3 extends over 13 amino acids.

The chain combines TRBV6-4 with TRBJ2-3; 14 bases line up with TRBD2. CDR1 MRHNA and CDR2 SNTAGT come from the germline V gene. With 5 bases clipped from V and 4 bases from J, the junction kept 14 bases outside the gene matches. CDR3 length: 19 amino acids. The CDR3 sequence: CASSPGQAGLAGVPDTQYF. The CDR3 nucleotides are TGTGCCAGCAGTCCGGGACAGGCGGGACTAGCGGGGGTACCAGATACGCAGTATTTT.

The J gene is TRBJ2-7, the V gene TRBV7-3; unclear D gene. V was shortened by 0 bases and J by 6 bases, with 6 bases between the two germline ends. Germline CDR1 is SGHTA and CDR2 is FQGTGA. The CDR3 runs 12 residues. CDR3 nucleotides: TGTGCCAGCAGCTTAACACCCGGCGAGCAGTACTTC. It encodes CASSLTPGEQYF.

The rearrangement uses TRBV11-2 and TRBJ2-2; D call uncertain. In germline, CDR1 is SGHAT, CDR2 FQNNGV. The CDR3 totals 14 residues. Trimming took off 3 bases at V and 4 bases at J, with 9 bases between the two ends. The CDR3 sequence is CASSFQRPTGELFF. The CDR3 DNA follows: TGTGCCAGCAGCTTTCAAAGGCCCACCGGGGAGCTGTTTTTT. Complete variable domain (other parts from reference TRBV11-2 and TRBJ2-2): EAGVAQSPRYKIIEKRQSVAFWCNPISGHATLYWYQQILGQGPKLLIQFQNNGVVDDSQLPKDRFSAERLKGVDSTLKIQPAKLEDSAVYLCASSFQRPTGELFFGEGSRLTVL.

The chain joins TRBV29-1 to TRBJ2-7; TRBD1 matches at 8 bases. The V segment lost 6 bases and the J segment 2 bases; nucleotides outside the gene matches: 3. This CDR3 contains 12 residues. CDR1 and CDR2 from the germline V gene are SQVTM and ANQGSEA. Here the CDR3 DNA reads TGCAGCGTGGGACAGGTTCCCTACGAGCAGTACTTC. Translation: CSVGQVPYEQYF.

The chain is built from TRBV14 and TRBJ1-3; D not resolved. CDR1 and CDR2 from the germline V gene are SGHDN and FVKESK. Trimming pared 2 bases from V and 4 bases from J, leaving 27 bases between. CDR3 length: 20 amino acids. The CDR3 is CASSQTREDVGGYLGNTIYF. In DNA form, the CDR3 reads TGTGCCAGCAGCCAAACTAGGGAAGACGTCGGAGGGTACCTGGGAAACACCATATATTTT. The whole variable domain, filled in from reference TRBV14 and TRBJ1-3, reads EAGVTQFPSHSVIEKGQTVTLRCDPISGHDNLYWYRRVMGKEIKFLLHFVKESKQDESGMPNNRFLAERTGGTYSTLKVQPAELEDSGVYFCASSQTREDVGGYLGNTIYFGEGSWLTVV.

The genes are TRBV2 and TRBJ2-1; D ambiguous. The CDR3 has 16 residues. Trimming took 2 bases from V and 0 from J, leaving 11 bases between them. CDR1 is SNHLY, CDR2 FYNNEI, per germline. The CDR3 here is CASSEYGGSSYNEQFF. The CDR3, as DNA: TGTGCCAGCAGTGAATACGGCGGTAGCTCCTACAATGAGCAGTTCTTC.

The genes are TRBV6-6 and TRBJ1-4; D is perhaps TRBD1 (5 bases). The CDR3 is made up of 15 amino acids. With 6 bases removed from V and 4 bases from J, the gap between germline ends came to 15 bases. Germline CDR1 is MNHNY and CDR2 is SVGAGI (reference sequence). CDR3 nucleotide sequence: TGTGCCAGCAGCTCGCTCGGCAGGGTTAATGAAAAACTGTTTTTT. This gives the protein CASSSLGRVNEKLFF.

The chain links TRBV2 to TRBJ1-1, with D uncertain. CDR3 length equals 15 residues. Trimming removed 2 bases from V and 0 bases from J, with 10 bases in between. The germline CDR1 and CDR2 sequences are SNHLY and FYNNEI. CDR3 bases: TGTGCCAGCAGTGAAAGGCGGCAGATGAACACTGAAGCTTTCTTT. Encoded protein: CASSERRQMNTEAFF.

V is TRBV29-1 and J is TRBJ1-4, with D possibly TRBD1 on 6 matching bases. With 7 bases removed from V and 3 bases from J, the gap between germline ends came to 24 bases. Germline loops: CDR1 SQVTM, CDR2 ANQGSEA. The CDR3 consists of 17 residues. In DNA form, the CDR3 reads TGCAGCGCCCGAGCCGGGACAACCGTGGGGGCTAATGAAAAACTGTTTTTT. Encoded protein: CSARAGTTVGANEKLFF. The full variable domain, its missing parts supplied by reference TRBV29-1 and TRBJ1-4, is SAVISQKPSRDICQRGTSLTIQCQVDSQVTMMFWYRQQPGQSLTLIATANQGSEATYESGFVIDKFPISRPNLTFSTLTVSNMSPEDSSIYLCSARAGTTVGANEKLFFGSGTQLSVL.

Turning to this clone: One end of the junction varies from germline; a read error may be responsible. The chain joins TRBV9 to TRBJ2-5, with D possibly called TRBD1 or TRBD2 (5 bases each). The V gene's germline CDR1 is SGDLS and CDR2 YYNGEE. The CDR3 has 15 residues. Here the CDR3 reads CASGVQTGLQETQYF. CDR3 DNA sequence: TGTGCCAGCGGCGTACAAACAGGACTCCAAGAGACCCAGTACTTC.

The CDR3 protein is CASSPRTSGVKETQYF. CDR3 DNA: TGTGCCAGCAGCCCGCGGACTAGCGGGGTAAAAGAGACCCAGTACTTC. This chain joins TRBV7-2 and TRBJ2-5; TRBD2 matches at 12 bases. Germline V gene sequence: CDR1 SGHTA, CDR2 FQGNSA. The CDR3 is 16 amino acids. Trimming at V came to 5 bases and at J to 3 bases, leaving 7 bases not matched to a gene.

The rearrangement links TRBV27 to TRBJ1-1; TRBD1 might be the D (5 bases). V shed 1 base and J shed 1 base, with 10 bases lying between them. CDR3 length: 15 residues. Germline lookup yields CDR1 MNHEY and CDR2 SMNVEV (reference sequence). The CDR3 DNA follows: TGTGCCAGCAGTTTATACCCCGGACAGAACACTGAAGCTTTCTTT. Residues: CASSLYPGQNTEAFF.

The J gene is TRBJ2-1, the V gene TRBV11-3, with D tentatively TRBD1 (5 bases). Deletions cut 3 bases from V and 4 bases from J, with 7 bases between. The CDR3 is 13 residues long. The germline V gene has CDR1 SGHNT and CDR2 YENEEA. CDR3 DNA: TGTGCCAGCAGCTTCCAGGGTTACAATGAGCAGTTCTTC. It yields the protein CASSFQGYNEQFF.

The chain employs TRBV2 and TRBJ2-5; D unresolved. Germline CDR1 is SNHLY and CDR2 is FYNNEI. Trimming pared 5 bases from V and 5 bases from J, leaving 9 bases between. The CDR3 runs 12 residues. CDR3 sequence (DNA): TGTGCCAGCAGTCTACTATATGAGACCCAGTACTTC. This translates into CASSLLYETQYF. The whole variable domain, filled in from reference TRBV2 and TRBJ2-5, reads EPEVTQTPSHQVTQMGQEVILRCVPISNHLYFYWYRQILGQKVEFLVSFYNNEISEKSEIFDDQFSVERPDGSNFTLKIRSTKLEDSAMYFCASSLLYETQYFGPGTRLLVL.

This clone showed up just once. The chain has TRBV19 and TRBJ1-5; possible D gene TRBD1, 5 bases. The germline CDR1 and CDR2 sequences are LNHDA and SQIVND (reference sequence). V was clipped by 8 bases and J by 2 bases, with 19 bases between them. This CDR3 has 16 amino acids. The CDR3 sequence is CASEPGGKIGNQPQHF. The CDR3 DNA reads as TGTGCCAGTGAACCGGGGGGGAAAATCGGCAATCAGCCCCAGCATTTT. Together with reference TRBV19 and TRBJ1-5, the CDR3 gives the full variable domain: DGGITQSPKYLFRKEGQNVTLSCEQNLNHDAMYWYRQDPGQGLRLIYYSQIVNDFQKGDIAEGYSVSREKKESFPLTVTSAQKNPTAFYLCASEPGGKIGNQPQHFGDGTRLSIL.

This chain joins TRBV6-1 and TRBJ1-2; no reliable D call. Per germline, CDR1 MNHNS and CDR2 SASEGT. V lost 1 base, J lost 1 base, and 10 bases lay in between. This CDR3 region has 15 residues. The CDR3 region has the DNA TGTGCCAGCAGTGAAGGGACCGCGCTTAACTATGGCTACACCTTC. As protein: CASSEGTALNYGYTF.

The V call is TRBV19, the J call TRBJ2-5; D is uncertain. This CDR3 contains 14 residues. Germline lookup yields CDR1 LNHDA and CDR2 SQIVND (reference sequence). The V gene lost 3 bases and the J gene lost 4 bases, with 12 bases spanning the gap. The CDR3 reads CASSMRHPIETQYF. In DNA form, the CDR3 reads TGTGCCAGTAGTATGAGACACCCGATAGAGACCCAGTACTTC.

The rearrangement joins TRBV18 to TRBJ2-1; TRBD1 might be the D (6 bases). The CDR3 sequence is 12 residues long. Germline assignment: CDR1 KGHSH and CDR2 LQKENI. Trimming cost V 8 bases and J 5 bases, with 10 bases left between them. CDR3 in amino acids: CASLRTDNEQFF. The CDR3 nucleotides read TGTGCCAGCCTACGGACAGACAATGAGCAGTTCTTC.

The V gene is TRBV6-6, the J gene TRBJ2-1; D unresolved. V was cut by 8 bases and J by 8 bases, with 10 bases left in between. CDR1 is MNHNY and CDR2 is SVGAGI in the germline V gene (reference sequence). The CDR3 covers 11 residues. CDR3 bases: TGTGCCAGCGAAAATGTCTATGAGCAGTTCTTC. This sequence encodes CASENVYEQFF.

The chain employs TRBV5-6 and TRBJ2-1; D is possibly TRBD2 (6 bases). The CDR3 has 13 amino acids. Germline V CDR1 and CDR2: SGHDT, YYEEEE. Trimming stripped 2 bases from V and 10 bases from J, with 13 bases between. CDR3 nucleotides: TGTGCCAGCAGCTTTACTAGCCTTGGGGAGCAGTTCTTC. It translates to CASSFTSLGEQFF.

The chain couples TRBV5-6 to TRBJ1-4; D ambiguous. CDR1 and CDR2 from the germline V gene are SGHDT and YYEEEE. V lost 0 bases, J lost 8 bases, and 8 bases lay in between. The CDR3 runs 13 residues. CDR3 nucleotides: TGTGCCAGCAGCTTGGCGCGGGGAGAAAAACTGTTTTTT. Translated: CASSLARGEKLFF.

The chain is built from TRBV18 and TRBJ2-5; D gene unclear. Germline values: CDR1 KGHSH, CDR2 LQKENI. This CDR3 is built from 14 residues. V was cut by 3 bases and J by 5 bases, with 13 bases left in between. In nucleotides, the CDR3 is TGTGCCAGCTCACCCTTGGGCAGAGGTGAGACCCAGTACTTC. Translation: CASSPLGRGETQYF. The full variable domain, rest sourced from reference TRBV18 and TRBJ2-5, is NAGVMQNPRHLVRRRGQEARLRCSPMKGHSHVYWYRQLPEEGLKFMVYLQKENIIDESGMPKERFSAEFPKEGPSILRIQQVVRGDSAAYFCASSPLGRGETQYFGPGTRLLVL.